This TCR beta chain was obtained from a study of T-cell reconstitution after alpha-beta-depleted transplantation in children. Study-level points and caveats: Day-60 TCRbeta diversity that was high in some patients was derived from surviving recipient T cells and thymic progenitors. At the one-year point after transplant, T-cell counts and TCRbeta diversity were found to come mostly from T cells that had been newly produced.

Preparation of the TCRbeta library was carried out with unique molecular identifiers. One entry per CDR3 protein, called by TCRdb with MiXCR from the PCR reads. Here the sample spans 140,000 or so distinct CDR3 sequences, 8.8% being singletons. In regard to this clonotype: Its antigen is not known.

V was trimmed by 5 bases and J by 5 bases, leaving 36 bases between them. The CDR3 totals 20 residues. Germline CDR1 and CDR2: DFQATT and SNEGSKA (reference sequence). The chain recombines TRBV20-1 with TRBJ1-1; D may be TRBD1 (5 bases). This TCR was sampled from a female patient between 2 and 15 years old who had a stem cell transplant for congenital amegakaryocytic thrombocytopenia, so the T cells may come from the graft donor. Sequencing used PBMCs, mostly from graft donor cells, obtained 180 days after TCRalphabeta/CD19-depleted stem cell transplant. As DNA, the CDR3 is TGCAGTGCTCCTCCGGGGCCCCGTATGACTTGGGCAATACGGGGTACTGAAGCTTTCTTT. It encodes CSAPPGPRMTWAIRGTEAFF.